These 12 T cell receptor beta chains originate from one sample sequenced in a study of blood T cell repertoires in COVID-19. Some clones are missing from TCRdb's copy, which holds only in-frame ones; the method was immunoSEQ multiplex PCR. This table holds about 190,000 clones, roughly 90% found once. What was sequenced was peripheral blood. Source of these receptors: a middle-aged man with acute or convalescent COVID-19.

The rearrangement joins TRBV5-5 to TRBJ2-2, with 10 bases aligning to TRBD1. CDR1 is SGHKS and CDR2 is YYEKEE in the germline V gene (reference sequence). The CDR3 contains 15 residues. The J segment lost 6 bases and the V segment lost 4 bases, leaving 6 bases of the junction unmatched. The CDR3 nucleotides read TGTGCCAGCAGCGTTGACAGGGGGCTTGCCGGGGAGCTGTTTTTT. Protein sequence: CASSVDRGLAGELFF.

The chain uses TRBV6-5 and TRBJ1-5; D may be TRBD1 (6 bases). V was cut by 6 bases and J by 2 bases, with 11 bases left in between. Per germline, CDR1 MNHEY and CDR2 SVGAGI. This CDR3 contains 14 residues. CDR3 DNA sequence: TGTGCCAGCAGACAGGGAGCCCGCAATCAGCCCCAGCATTTT. As protein: CASRQGARNQPQHF.

The CDR3 spells CASSPMRAAWGYTF. The CDR3 DNA sequence: TGTGCCAGCAGTCCCATGAGGGCTGCGTGGGGCTACACCTTC. V gene TRBV27 combines with J gene TRBJ1-2; no clear D. Germline lookup yields CDR1 MNHEY and CDR2 SMNVEV (reference sequence). The V and J ends lost 5 bases and 8 bases respectively, with 18 bases between them. CDR3 length equals 14 residues.

In this sample, this clone turned up once. The chain couples TRBV2 to TRBJ1-5; TRBD1 aligns across 9 bases. This CDR3 contains 12 residues. V lost 4 bases, J lost 13 bases, and 5 bases stayed unmatched. Germline V gene sequence: CDR1 SNHLY, CDR2 FYNNEI. The CDR3 reads CASSAQGALQHF. CDR3 DNA: TGTGCCAGCAGTGCACAGGGGGCACTGCAGCATTTT.

The chain has TRBV4-1 and TRBJ2-7, with TRBD1 matching 7 bases. Per germline, CDR1 MGHRA and CDR2 YSYEKL. With 4 bases clipped from V and 0 bases from J, the junction kept 3 bases outside the gene matches. The CDR3 sequence is 14 residues long. The CDR3 protein is CASSRDSSSYEQYF. The CDR3 nucleotides are TGCGCCAGCAGCCGGGACAGCAGCTCCTACGAGCAGTACTTC.

V usage is TRBV5-1 and J usage is TRBJ2-2; TRBD2 might be the D (6 bases). The CDR3 has 14 residues. V lost 4 bases to trimming and J lost 6 bases, with 13 bases between them. CDR1 is SGHRS, CDR2 YFSETQ, per germline. The CDR3 sequence: CASSPGSNAGELFF. The CDR3 nucleotides read TGCGCCAGCAGCCCCGGGAGTAATGCCGGGGAGCTGTTTTTT.

The V call is TRBV9, the J call TRBJ2-2; D is ambiguous. Trimming pared 2 bases from V and 6 bases from J, leaving 11 bases between. Germline values: CDR1 SGDLS, CDR2 YYNGEE. CDR3 length: 14 residues. CDR3 nucleotide sequence: TGTGCCAGCAGCGTCGACTCTCTGCCCGGGGAGCTGTTTTTT. Translation: CASSVDSLPGELFF.

The chain is built from TRBV6-5 and TRBJ2-1; the match to TRBD2 covers 9 bases. The V gene's germline CDR1 is MNHEY and CDR2 SVGAGI. V lost 7 bases, J lost 6 bases, and 7 bases stayed unmatched. CDR3 length equals 14 residues. This CDR3 is CASKLGLALNEQFF. In nucleotides, the CDR3 is TGTGCCAGCAAGTTGGGACTAGCCCTCAATGAGCAGTTCTTC.

The J gene is TRBJ2-5, the V gene TRBV20-1; D is ambiguous. CDR3 length: 16 residues. Looked up from germline, CDR1 is DFQATT and CDR2 is SNEGSKA (reference sequence). Trimming shortened V by 3 bases and J by 2 bases, and 19 bases separated the two germline ends. The CDR3 coding sequence is TGCAGTGCTAGTTTGGCCCAGAGACACAAGCAAGAGACCCAGTACTTC. Encoded protein: CSASLAQRHKQETQYF.

This clone occurred many times. The chain's CDR3 is CASSQDLTPNGNQPQHF. CDR3 nucleotides: TGTGCCAGCAGCCAAGATCTCACCCCTAATGGCAATCAGCCCCAGCATTTT. The chain combines TRBV4-2 with TRBJ1-5; unclear D gene. This CDR3 is 17 amino acids long. The V gene lost 0 bases and the J gene lost 2 bases, with 14 bases spanning the gap. Germline V gene sequence: CDR1 LGHNA, CDR2 YNFKEQ.

The V call is TRBV7-9, the J call TRBJ2-7; TRBD2 aligns across 7 bases. Unmatched junction bases numbered 6, after V lost 5 bases and J lost 5 bases. The germline V gene encodes CDR1 SEHNR and CDR2 FQNEAQ (reference sequence). CDR3 length: 13 residues. The CDR3 DNA sequence: TGTGCCAGCAGCCAGCCGGCGGGGGACGAGCAGTACTTC. Protein: CASSQPAGDEQYF.

The V and J genes are TRBV4-3 and TRBJ2-5; 7 nucleotides align to TRBD1. Germline V gives CDR1 LGHNA, CDR2 YSLEER. J lost 5 bases, V lost 8 bases, and 14 bases had no gene match. The CDR3 is made up of 15 amino acids. The CDR3 DNA follows: TGCGCCAGCTCCCCCCGATTAGGGGGCTGGGAGACCCAGTACTTC. Translation: CASSPRLGGWETQYF.